The clone carrying this TCR beta chain was counted only a few times. Its target is not known. The sample is drawn from a study of beta chain features in type 1 diabetes. Central memory, naive, regulatory and stem cell-like memory CD4+ cells were sorted by CD45RO/CCR7/CD25/CD127/CD95/CD27. The entirety of the isolated RNA underwent reverse transcription, so expressed TCRB transcripts were sequenced. Measured with immunoSEQ multiplex PCR; TCRdb has only the in-frame clones, and not every one. The table records hundreds of thousands of clones, over 11% of them present only once. Whole-study results and caveats: All four CD4+ subsets of Type 1 diabetes patients contained TCRB CDR3s that were moderately but significantly shorter. Type 1 diabetes patients showed fewer insertions and more deletions at VDJ junctions.

The receptor's source is a man aged 18 to 29 with type 1 diabetes. Sequencing was done on a sample of naive CD4+ T cells from blood.

In DNA, the CDR3 is TGTGCCAGCAGCTTATGGGTCCGACAGGGCCTGTCCTACAATGAGCAGTTCTTC. Its translation is CASSLWVRQGLSYNEQFF. The V gene is TRBV5-4, the J gene TRBJ2-1, with TRBD1 identical over 7 bases. V lost 2 bases and J lost 1; bases outside the gene matches: 12. The CDR3 runs to 18 residues. CDR1 SGHNT and CDR2 YYREEE come from the germline V gene (reference sequence).